This T cell receptor beta chain was sequenced for a study of blood T cell repertoires in COVID-19. Study-wide context: Collection of acute and convalescent COVID-19 samples took place in the United States, Italy and Spain. Sample material is recorded as cDNA or gDNA derived from T cells, B-cell-depleted T cells, or PBMCs.

Produced via immunoSEQ multiplex PCR; TCRdb's table is partial and in-frame only. The sample consists of about 370,000 clones, around 89% of them appearing once. The J segment lost 0 bases and the V segment lost 2 bases, leaving 7 bases of the junction unmatched. This CDR3 is built from 17 residues. The germline V gene has CDR1 KGHSH and CDR2 LQKENI. This sequence joins TRBV18 and TRBJ2-1; 7 positions agree with TRBD2. Specimen: peripheral blood. This receptor was obtained from a woman aged 25 to 39 with COVID-19, enrolled during active disease. The CDR3 coding sequence is TGTGCCAGCTCACCATTATCGGCGGGAGCCTCCTACAATGAGCAGTTCTTC. This codes for CASSPLSAGASYNEQFF.